This entry lists 25 T cell receptor beta chains sequenced from one sample in a study of CD8 T cells in Susac syndrome. After extraction with the RNeasy kit, roughly 0.5 to 1 ug of the RNA was reverse transcribed using random hexamers. MiXCR, run by TCRdb on the immunoSEQ multiplex PCR reads, gives a single entry per CDR3 protein. The sample lists about 210,000 distinct CDR3 sequences, 85% to 95% seen once, with 0.15% to 0.2% in the top ten. The sequenced sample consisted of CD4+ T cells from PBMCs. The receptors here all came from a human donor with Susac syndrome.

CDR3 sequence reads: CASSLEGSSEKLFF. CDR3 coding DNA: TGTGCCAGCAGCCTCGAGGGTAGTTCTGAAAAACTGTTTTTT. The chain carries TRBV7-2 and TRBJ1-4; D is uncertain. The length of the CDR3 is 14 residues. Trimming cost V 5 bases and J 7 bases, with 14 bases left between them. In germline, CDR1 is SGHTA, CDR2 FQGNSA.

The chain has TRBV12-3 or TRBV12-4 and TRBJ2-1; D is possibly TRBD1 or TRBD2 (5 bases each). The CDR3 sequence is 15 residues long. Trimming pared 1 base from V and 8 bases from J, leaving 15 bases between. CDR3 loop: CASSLGGNFGDEQFF. Written as DNA, the CDR3 is TGTGCCAGCAGTTTAGGGGGGAACTTTGGAGATGAGCAGTTCTTC.

The genes are TRBV5-1 and TRBJ1-1, with D possibly TRBD1 on 5 matching bases. Trimming removed 2 bases from V and 4 bases from J, with 9 bases in between. The germline gives CDR1 SGHRS, CDR2 YFSETQ. The CDR3 contains 13 residues. In DNA, the CDR3 is TGCGCCAGCAGCTTTCAGACAGTCACTGAAGCTTTCTTT. Protein: CASSFQTVTEAFF.

The genes are TRBV29-1 and TRBJ2-7; maybe TRBD1 (6 bases). The germline gives CDR1 SQVTM, CDR2 ANQGSEA. The CDR3 has 12 amino acids. V was cut by 2 bases and J by 5 bases, with 10 bases left in between. CDR3 region: CSVERGTNEQYF. CDR3 DNA: TGCAGCGTTGAAAGGGGGACCAACGAGCAGTACTTC.

V and J are TRBV7-2 and TRBJ1-4; 9 positions agree with TRBD1. Germline loops: CDR1 SGHTA, CDR2 FQGNSA. V shed 5 bases, J shed 8 bases, and the junction held 6 bases outside the gene matches. The CDR3 spans 14 residues. The CDR3 nucleotides read TGTGCCAGCAGCCGACAGGGGGTGGGGGAAAAACTGTTTTTT. As protein: CASSRQGVGEKLFF.

This clonotype occurred once. This chain links TRBV29-1 with TRBJ1-2, with 11 bases identical to TRBD1. Unmatched junction bases numbered 15, after V lost 7 bases and J lost 8 bases. Germline V lookup: CDR1 SQVTM, CDR2 ANQGSEA. The CDR3 has 15 amino acids. The CDR3 region has the DNA TGCAGCGCTGGGACAGGGGGGACGGTTTTTGAGGGCTACACCTTC. This codes for CSAGTGGTVFEGYTF.

This clonotype was recorded once. The chain employs TRBV6-2 or TRBV6-3 and TRBJ2-1; maybe TRBD2 (5 bases). The CDR3 is 13 residues long. Per germline, CDR1 MNHEY and CDR2 SVGEGT. V dropped 0 bases and J dropped 15 bases, with 15 bases sitting between them. The CDR3 protein is CASSYSRLLGWFF. The CDR3, as DNA: TGTGCCAGCAGTTACTCGAGACTACTGGGGTGGTTCTTC.

V is TRBV5-1 and J is TRBJ1-2; D possibly corresponds to TRBD1 (5 bases). Trimming shortened V by 0 bases and J by 1 base, and 10 bases separated the two germline ends. The CDR3 runs 15 residues. Looked up from germline, CDR1 is SGHRS and CDR2 is YFSETQ. CDR3 bases: TGCGCCAGCAGCTTGGGGGGCAACCTTAACTATGGCTACACCTTC. Its protein is CASSLGGNLNYGYTF.

The chain couples TRBV12-3 or TRBV12-4 to TRBJ1-5; D gene uncertain. The length of the CDR3 is 14 residues. V lost 1 base, J lost 4 bases, and 8 bases lay in between. This CDR3 is CASSLGGFNQPQHF. CDR3 bases: TGTGCCAGCAGTTTAGGGGGATTTAATCAGCCCCAGCATTTT.

The chain combines TRBV29-1 with TRBJ1-2; D is unresolved. Deletions cut 4 bases from V and 3 bases from J, with 6 bases between. The V gene's germline CDR1 is SQVTM and CDR2 ANQGSEA. The CDR3 is 11 residues long. CDR3 loop: CSVAEYYGYTF. CDR3 sequence (DNA): TGCAGCGTTGCCGAATACTATGGCTACACCTTC.

The rearrangement links TRBV29-1 to TRBJ1-1; D not resolved. CDR1 is SQVTM and CDR2 is ANQGSEA in the germline V gene. This CDR3 spans 13 amino acids. The ends were cut back, 4 bases at V and 4 bases at J, with 13 bases in the middle. The CDR3 sequence is CSVARQAGTEAFF. Here the CDR3 DNA reads TGCAGCGTTGCTCGGCAGGCGGGCACTGAAGCTTTCTTT.

The J gene is TRBJ2-4, the V gene TRBV10-3; D assignment may be TRBD1 or TRBD2 (5 bases each). The CDR3 spans 13 residues. Trimming left V 4 bases short and J 5 bases short, with 9 bases between. The germline V gene encodes CDR1 ENHRY and CDR2 SYGVKD. CDR3 sequence reads: CAISGLGQNIQYF. The CDR3 bases are TGTGCCATCAGTGGCTTGGGACAAAACATTCAGTACTTC.

The CDR3 DNA follows: TGTGCCAGCGCCCAGGGACAGGGGGCTTACAATGAGCAGTTCTTC. Translating it yields CASAQGQGAYNEQFF. V is TRBV3-1 and J is TRBJ2-1, with 12 bases that match TRBD1. V was pared by 8 bases and J by 4 bases, with 6 bases of the junction left unmatched. CDR1 and CDR2 from the germline V gene are LGHDT and YNNKEL (reference sequence). The CDR3 is made up of 15 amino acids.

This chain connects TRBV30 to TRBJ2-7; D may be TRBD1 (5 bases). The germline CDR1 and CDR2 sequences are GTSNPN and SVGIG (reference sequence). The CDR3 runs to 12 residues. V was pared by 1 base and J by 7 bases, with 11 bases between. The CDR3 sequence is CAWSGQSTEQYF. DNA of the CDR3: TGTGCCTGGAGTGGACAGAGTACAGAGCAGTACTTC. The complete variable domain, with remaining parts taken from reference TRBV30 and TRBJ2-7, reads SQTIHQWPATLVQPVGSPLSLECTVEGTSNPNLYWYRQAAGRGLQLLFYSVGIGQISSEVPQNLSASRPQDRQFILSSKKLLLSDSGFYLCAWSGQSTEQYFGPGTRLTVT.

V usage is TRBV7-9 and J usage is TRBJ2-6; D is possibly TRBD2 (5 bases). V was trimmed by 2 bases and J by 1 base, leaving 12 bases between them. The CDR3 length is 17 residues. CDR1 SEHNR and CDR2 FQNEAQ come from the germline V gene (reference sequence). This chain's CDR3 is CASSLSLSGSGANVLTF. The DNA of the CDR3 is TGTGCCAGCAGCTTATCCCTAAGCGGTTCTGGGGCCAACGTCCTGACTTTC.

This clonotype has just one count. The chain joins TRBV7-2 to TRBJ1-1, with 9 bases identical to TRBD1. Trimming at V came to 5 bases and at J to 8 bases, leaving 6 bases not matched to a gene. The V gene's germline CDR1 is SGHTA and CDR2 FQGNSA. The CDR3 has 13 residues. CDR3 nucleotides: TGTGCCAGCAGCCCATCGACAGGGGGGGAAGCTTTCTTT. Translation: CASSPSTGGEAFF.

As DNA, the CDR3 is TGTGCCAGCAGCGTAGGGGGTGACGGTTCTTCCGGGGCTTTCTTT. Residues: CASSVGGDGSSGAFF. The rearrangement joins TRBV9 to TRBJ1-1; D gene unclear. V was pared by 0 bases and J by 11 bases, with 20 bases between. The V gene's germline CDR1 is SGDLS and CDR2 YYNGEE. The CDR3 consists of 15 residues.

This clonotype was found once. The genes are TRBV30 and TRBJ2-2; 9 nucleotides line up with TRBD1. The V segment lost 1 base and the J segment 6 bases; nucleotides outside the gene matches: 6. CDR3 length: 15 residues. Germline CDR1 and CDR2: GTSNPN and SVGIG (reference sequence). DNA for the CDR3: TGTGCCTGGAGTGCGGACAGGGGTGACCCCGGGGAGCTGTTTTTT. The encoded protein is CAWSADRGDPGELFF.

V gene TRBV7-6 combines with J gene TRBJ2-2; no clear D. V shed 5 bases and J shed 4 bases, with 8 bases lying between them. CDR3 length equals 13 residues. Germline V gene data show CDR1 as SGHVS and CDR2 as FNYEAQ. CDR3 bases: TGTGCCAGCAGCCCCCGGGCCACCGGGGAGCTGTTTTTT. Its protein product is CASSPRATGELFF.

The chain uses TRBV28 and TRBJ2-1, with TRBD1 as a possible D gene (5 bases). V lost 5 bases and J 1 base, leaving 12 bases between the germline ends. The CDR3 runs to 15 residues. In germline, CDR1 is MDHEN, CDR2 SYDVKM. DNA for the CDR3: TGTGCCAGCAGTCGAATAAGGGGATCCTACAATGAGCAGTTCTTC. This gives the protein CASSRIRGSYNEQFF.

The CDR3 DNA is TGCAGTGCTAGGGAACAGGGCCTGGGGACAGATACGCAGTATTTT. Its protein is CSAREQGLGTDTQYF. This rearrangement joins TRBV20-1 to TRBJ2-3; tentative D call: TRBD1 (6 bases). Germline loops: CDR1 DFQATT, CDR2 SNEGSKA (reference sequence). V was shortened by 3 bases and J by 3 bases, with 16 bases between the two germline ends. The CDR3 covers 15 residues.

The chain couples TRBV5-6 to TRBJ1-2; 11 bases align to TRBD1. The length of the CDR3 is 17 residues. CDR1 SGHDT and CDR2 YYEEEE come from the germline V gene. V was clipped by 1 base and J by 4 bases; unmatched bases: 9. In DNA, the CDR3 is TGTGCCAGCAGCTTGATTCGAGGACAGGGGGCCGGCTATGGCTACACCTTC. It is translated as CASSLIRGQGAGYGYTF. The variable domain in full, with the rest retrieved from reference TRBV5-6 and TRBJ1-2, is DAGVTQSPTHLIKTRGQQVTLRCSPKSGHDTVSWYQQALGQGPQFIFQYYEEEERQRGNFPDRFSGHQFPNYSSELNVNALLLGDSALYLCASSLIRGQGAGYGYTFGSGTRLTVV.

The rearrangement links TRBV30 to TRBJ1-4; D is possibly TRBD1 (5 bases). Trimming stripped 5 bases from V and 5 bases from J, with 15 bases between. The CDR3 is made up of 14 amino acids. In germline, CDR1 is GTSNPN, CDR2 SVGIG (reference sequence). The CDR3 is CAWGPGRLNEKLFF. The CDR3 DNA reads as TGTGCCTGGGGCCCGGGACGGTTAAATGAAAAACTGTTTTTT.

The V gene is TRBV9, the J gene TRBJ2-1, with 13 positions matching TRBD2. The CDR3 is made up of 18 amino acids. V lost 2 bases and J lost 1; bases outside the gene matches: 6. CDR1 is SGDLS, CDR2 YYNGEE, per germline. Here the CDR3 reads CASSVQGLAGRSYNEQFF. CDR3 in DNA: TGTGCCAGCAGCGTCCAGGGACTAGCGGGGAGGTCCTACAATGAGCAGTTCTTC.

This chain uses TRBV7-9 with TRBJ1-6; D ambiguous. V lost 3 bases and J lost 7, with 10 bases in between. This CDR3 comprises 14 residues. Germline CDR1 and CDR2: SEHNR and FQNEAQ (reference sequence). Here the CDR3 DNA reads TGTGCCAGCAGCTTCGGACGGGAAAATTCACCCCTCCACTTT. Protein sequence: CASSFGRENSPLHF.